This TCR beta chain emerged from a study of T cells in Graves' hyperthyroidism and ophthalmopathy. The J segment lost 3 bases and the V segment lost 8 bases, leaving 13 bases of the junction unmatched. The CDR3 is 19 amino acids. This clonotype was counted a few times. The source material, RNA transcripts, was used to amplify TCR beta CDR3 regions. The study used the HTBI primer set for a first-round RT-PCR of the TCR CDR3. MiXCR, applied by TCRdb to the multiplex PCR reads, yields one record per CDR3 protein. The sample consists of around 600,000 distinct CDR3 sequences, roughly 14% of them appearing once.

The TCR comes from a woman aged 45-65 years with Graves' ophthalmopathy. This chain uses TRBV12-3 or TRBV12-4 with TRBJ2-1; 16 positions match TRBD2. Sequenced: blood. CDR3 in amino acids: CASRPPGLAGGMDYNEQFF. The DNA for the CDR3 is TGTGCCAGCCGACCCCCGGGACTAGCGGGAGGGATGGACTACAATGAGCAGTTCTTC.